This entry features one TCR beta chain sequence. Source study methods: Reference gene primer amplification in the assay estimated nucleated cell counts. Data came from immunoSEQ multiplex PCR; TCRdb stores just in-frame clones and leaves some out. That table gives V, J and clone size, and the DNA gave D and trimming. The table lists about 35,000 clones, approximately 82% of them singletons. The record originates from a study of blood T cell repertoires in COVID-19. At the level of the study: Collection of acute and convalescent COVID-19 samples took place in the United States, Italy and Spain.

CDR1 is SGHKS, CDR2 YYEKEE, per germline (reference sequence). Trimming removed 4 bases from V and 1 base from J, with 17 bases in between. This CDR3 region has 16 residues. This rearrangement joins TRBV5-5 to TRBJ1-1; unclear D gene. Sequencing was performed on peripheral blood. The sequence was obtained from a man aged 80 or over with active or convalescent COVID-19. The CDR3 loop reads CASSSLARLQNTEAFF. As DNA, the CDR3 is TGTGCCAGCAGCAGCCTTGCCCGACTCCAGAACACTGAAGCTTTCTTT.